This T cell receptor (beta chain) is from a study of human thymus T cells. A remark on this clone: What it binds is not known.

Resections from corrective heart surgery supplied the thymus tissue. Donors were healthy Finnish babies undergoing corrective operations for congenital heart defects. The CDR3 length is 16 residues. The V end lost 2 bases, the J end lost 1 base, and 13 bases lay between the germline ends. Germline V lookup: CDR1 SGHTS, CDR2 YDEGEE. Regarding the study as a whole: Blood and thymic repertoires both appeared biased in V and J gene usage.

Sequenced by immunoSEQ multiplex PCR; TCRdb stores in-frame clones only, minus some. The data show some 120,000 clones, more than 90% seen once. Material for sequencing was thymus tissue. The source of this sequence is a boy under two years old with a congenital heart defect but otherwise immunologically healthy. This chain joins TRBV5-8 and TRBJ1-5, with a weak D call TRBD1 (6 bases). CDR3 amino acids: CASSLMGRGSNQPQHF. CDR3 nucleotide sequence: TGTGCCAGCAGCTTAATGGGCAGGGGCAGCAATCAGCCCCAGCATTTT.